This T cell receptor beta chain was observed in a study of cytotoxic CD8 clonotypes in ibrutinib-treated CLL. This clone has only a few counts. The limits of the CDR3 on the DNA are not certain, so only TCRdb's listed CDR3 is given. Germline CDR1 is MNHEY and CDR2 is SVGAGI. The CDR3 region is 14 residues in length, termini included. Sequenced by immunoSEQ multiplex PCR; TCRdb stores in-frame clones only, minus some. Altogether about 300,000 clones are present, roughly 76% being singletons, with the ten largest covering around 5.3%. This receptor was obtained from a human donor with chronic lymphocytic leukemia. This specimen consisted of PBMCs, obtained at disease progression, from a patient treated with ibrutinib. The V and J genes are TRBV6-5 and TRBJ1-1. The CDR3 sequence is CASRPRRAGAEAFF.